Following are 6 T cell receptor beta chains from one sample sequenced in a study of blood T cell repertoires in COVID-19. Profiling relied on immunoSEQ multiplex PCR, and the TCRdb table lists in-frame clones only, not all of them. The sample contains around 72,000 clones, more than 65% of which appear only once. Source material: peripheral blood. The receptors come from a woman aged 60 to 75 with acute or convalescent COVID-19.

The chain couples TRBV6-4 to TRBJ1-6; no clear D. Germline V gene data show CDR1 as MRHNA and CDR2 as SNTAGT. Trimming cost V 8 bases and J 10 bases, with 6 bases left between them. This CDR3 has 10 residues. DNA for the CDR3: TGTGCCAGCCGAGCCTCACCCCTCCACTTT. It yields the protein CASRASPLHF.

The chain links TRBV6-6 to TRBJ2-2; 8 nucleotides agree with TRBD2. The V gene end was trimmed by 10 bases and the J gene end by 2 bases; junction bases not matched to a gene: 9. This CDR3 contains 15 residues. Germline lookup yields CDR1 MNHNY and CDR2 SVGAGI (reference sequence). The CDR3 DNA follows: TGTGCCACCCCGGGAGGGCGGGAAAACACCGGGGAGCTGTTTTTT. It translates to CATPGGRENTGELFF.

This clone came up a few times. This sequence joins TRBV6-5 and TRBJ1-1, with TRBD1 identical over 9 bases. V shed 8 bases and J 5 bases; nucleotides not matched to a gene: 6. Germline V gene data show CDR1 as MNHEY and CDR2 as SVGAGI. The CDR3 extends over 13 amino acids. CDR3 sequence (DNA): TGTGCCAGCGGACAGGGGAGTCAAACTGAAGCTTTCTTT. Translating gives CASGQGSQTEAFF.

This clone was counted between two and nine times. The rearrangement joins TRBV5-6 to TRBJ1-3; D is undetermined. Germline CDR1 reads SGHDT; CDR2 reads YYEEEE. CDR3 length equals 14 residues. Between the trimmed V and J ends, which lost 3 bases and 0 bases, there was a span of 7 bases. CDR3 bases: TGTGCCAGCAGCTCGCGGAGCTCTGGAAACACCATATATTTT. This encodes CASSSRSSGNTIYF.

This clone was seen only a few times. The CDR3 DNA reads TGTGCCAGCATGTATAGCGGGGCCTACGAGCAGTACTTC. It yields the protein CASMYSGAYEQYF. The V call is TRBV7-2, the J call TRBJ2-7; 8 bases agree with TRBD2. CDR1 and CDR2 from the germline V gene are SGHTA and FQGNSA. The CDR3 consists of 13 residues. Unmatched junction bases numbered 4, after V lost 7 bases and J lost 2 bases.

The chain uses TRBV19 and TRBJ2-3; no reliable D call. Trimming took 3 bases from V and 2 from J, leaving 6 bases between them. CDR1 LNHDA and CDR2 SQIVND come from the germline V gene (reference sequence). The CDR3 has 13 amino acids. CDR3 protein: CASSIMYTDTQYF. CDR3 sequence (DNA): TGTGCCAGTAGTATTATGTACACAGATACGCAGTATTTT.